One T cell receptor beta chain is described in this entry. Its antigen is not identified. The source of the sample is a study of long-term antiretroviral therapy in people with HIV. General observations from the study: Transplant-donor-level diversity was not reached after ART, though diversity increased. The blood, collected between the mid-2000s and the late 2010s, was possibly taken under older ART regimens.

This CDR3 is 12 amino acids long. Trimming removed 5 bases at V and 4 bases at J, with 11 bases between. Germline V gene lookup returns CDR1 GTSNPN and CDR2 SVGIG (reference sequence). At survey level, the immunoSEQ assay was run in its v3.0 version. Here immunoSEQ multiplex PCR was the method, and the copy in TCRdb shows in-frame clones only, minus some. The data show more than 20,000 clones, around 84% seen once. The rearrangement joins TRBV30 to TRBJ1-1; D ambiguous. The source of this sequence is a woman aged 45-59 years with HIV. The starting material was unsorted PBMCs, obtained 1.9 years after starting antiretroviral therapy. The CDR3 spells CAWAPSPTEAFF. In DNA, the CDR3 is TGTGCCTGGGCCCCCTCCCCCACTGAAGCTTTCTTT.